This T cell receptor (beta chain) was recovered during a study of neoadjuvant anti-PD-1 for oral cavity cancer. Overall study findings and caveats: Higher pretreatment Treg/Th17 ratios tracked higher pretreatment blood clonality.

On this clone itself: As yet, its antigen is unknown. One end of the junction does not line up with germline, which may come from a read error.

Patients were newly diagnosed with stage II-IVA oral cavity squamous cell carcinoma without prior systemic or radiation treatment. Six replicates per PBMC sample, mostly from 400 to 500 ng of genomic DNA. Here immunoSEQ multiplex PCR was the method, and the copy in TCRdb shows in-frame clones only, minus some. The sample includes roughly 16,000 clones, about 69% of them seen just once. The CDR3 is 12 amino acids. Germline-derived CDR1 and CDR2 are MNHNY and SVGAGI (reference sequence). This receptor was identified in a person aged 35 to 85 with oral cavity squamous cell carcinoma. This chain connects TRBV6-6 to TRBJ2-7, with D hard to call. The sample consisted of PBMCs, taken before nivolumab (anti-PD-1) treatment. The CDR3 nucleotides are TGTGCCAGCAGTTACGATGCGTTATTCTTGCACTTC. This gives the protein CASSYDALFLHF.